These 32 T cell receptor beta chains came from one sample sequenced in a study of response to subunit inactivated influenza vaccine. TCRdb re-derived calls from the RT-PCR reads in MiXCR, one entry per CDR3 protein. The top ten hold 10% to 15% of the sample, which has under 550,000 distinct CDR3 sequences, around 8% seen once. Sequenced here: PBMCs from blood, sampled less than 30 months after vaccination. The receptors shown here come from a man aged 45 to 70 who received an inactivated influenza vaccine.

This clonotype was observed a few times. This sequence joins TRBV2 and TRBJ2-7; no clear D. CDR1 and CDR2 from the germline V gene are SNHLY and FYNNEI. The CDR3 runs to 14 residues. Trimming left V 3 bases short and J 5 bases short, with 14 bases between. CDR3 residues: CASSDRTVGHEQYF. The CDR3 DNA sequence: TGTGCCAGCAGTGATCGAACGGTTGGCCACGAGCAGTACTTC.

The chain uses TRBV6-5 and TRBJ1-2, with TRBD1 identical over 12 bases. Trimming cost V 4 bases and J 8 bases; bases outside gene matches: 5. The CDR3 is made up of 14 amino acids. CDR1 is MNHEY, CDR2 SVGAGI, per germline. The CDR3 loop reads CASSLGGTGGGYTF. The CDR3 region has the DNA TGTGCCAGCAGTTTAGGCGGGACAGGGGGCGGCTACACCTTC.

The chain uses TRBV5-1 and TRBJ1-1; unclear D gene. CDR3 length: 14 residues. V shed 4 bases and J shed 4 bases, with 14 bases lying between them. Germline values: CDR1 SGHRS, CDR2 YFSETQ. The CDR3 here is CASSTDPPGTEAFF. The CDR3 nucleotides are TGCGCCAGCAGCACGGACCCCCCCGGCACTGAAGCTTTCTTT.

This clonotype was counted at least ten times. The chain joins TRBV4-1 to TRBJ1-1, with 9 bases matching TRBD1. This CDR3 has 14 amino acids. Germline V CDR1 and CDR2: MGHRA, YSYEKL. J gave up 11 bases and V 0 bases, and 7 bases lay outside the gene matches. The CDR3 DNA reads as TGCGCCAGCAGCCAAGAGGAACAGGGGGCGCGGGCTTTCTTT. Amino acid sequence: CASSQEEQGARAFF.

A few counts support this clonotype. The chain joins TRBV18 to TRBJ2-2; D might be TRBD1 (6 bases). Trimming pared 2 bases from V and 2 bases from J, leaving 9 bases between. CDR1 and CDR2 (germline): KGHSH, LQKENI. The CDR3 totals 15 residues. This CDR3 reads CASSPTQGNTGELFF. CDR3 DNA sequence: TGTGCCAGCTCACCAACACAGGGAAACACCGGGGAGCTGTTTTTT.

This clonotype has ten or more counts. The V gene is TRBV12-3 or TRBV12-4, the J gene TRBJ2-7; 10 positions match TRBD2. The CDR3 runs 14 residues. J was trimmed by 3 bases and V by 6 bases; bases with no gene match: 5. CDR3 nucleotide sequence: TGTGCCAGCAGGCTAGCGGGAGTTAACTACGAGCAGTACTTC. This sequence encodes CASRLAGVNYEQYF.

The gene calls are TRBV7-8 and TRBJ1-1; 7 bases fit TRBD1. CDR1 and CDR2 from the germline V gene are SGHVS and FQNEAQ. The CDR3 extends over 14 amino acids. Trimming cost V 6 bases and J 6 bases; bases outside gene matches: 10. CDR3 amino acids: CASRRGTAGAEAFF. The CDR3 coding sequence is TGTGCCAGCAGGAGGGGGACAGCCGGAGCTGAAGCTTTCTTT.

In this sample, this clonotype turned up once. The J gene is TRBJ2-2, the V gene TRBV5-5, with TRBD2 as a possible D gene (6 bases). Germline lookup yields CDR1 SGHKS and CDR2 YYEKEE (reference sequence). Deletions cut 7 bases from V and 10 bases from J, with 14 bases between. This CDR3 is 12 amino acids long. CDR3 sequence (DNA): TGTGCCAGCGGCCCCGGGACTCCGGAGCTGTTTTTT. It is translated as CASGPGTPELFF.

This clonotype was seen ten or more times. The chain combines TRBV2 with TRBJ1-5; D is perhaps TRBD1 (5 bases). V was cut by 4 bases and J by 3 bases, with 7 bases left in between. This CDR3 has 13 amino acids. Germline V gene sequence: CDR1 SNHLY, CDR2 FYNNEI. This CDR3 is CASSVQVNQPQHF. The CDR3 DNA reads TGTGCCAGCAGTGTACAGGTCAATCAGCCCCAGCATTTT.

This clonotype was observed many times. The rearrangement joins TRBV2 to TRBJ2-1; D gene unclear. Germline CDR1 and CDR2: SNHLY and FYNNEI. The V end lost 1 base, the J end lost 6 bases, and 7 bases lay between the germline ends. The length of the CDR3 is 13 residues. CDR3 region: CASSEEGFNEQFF. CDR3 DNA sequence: TGTGCCAGCAGTGAAGAGGGCTTCAATGAGCAGTTCTTC.

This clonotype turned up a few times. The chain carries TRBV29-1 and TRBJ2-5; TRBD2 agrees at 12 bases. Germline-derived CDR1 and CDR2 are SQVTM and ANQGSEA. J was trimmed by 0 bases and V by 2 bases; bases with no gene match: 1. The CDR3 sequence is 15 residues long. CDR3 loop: CSVERLAGDQETQYF. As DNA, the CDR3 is TGCAGCGTTGAAAGACTAGCGGGGGACCAAGAGACCCAGTACTTC.

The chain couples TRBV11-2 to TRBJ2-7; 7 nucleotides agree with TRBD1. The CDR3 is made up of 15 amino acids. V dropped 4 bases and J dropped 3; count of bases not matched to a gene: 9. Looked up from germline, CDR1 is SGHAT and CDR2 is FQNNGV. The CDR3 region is CASSSVRTGLYEQYF. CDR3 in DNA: TGTGCCAGCAGCTCCGTCCGGACAGGCCTCTACGAGCAGTACTTC.

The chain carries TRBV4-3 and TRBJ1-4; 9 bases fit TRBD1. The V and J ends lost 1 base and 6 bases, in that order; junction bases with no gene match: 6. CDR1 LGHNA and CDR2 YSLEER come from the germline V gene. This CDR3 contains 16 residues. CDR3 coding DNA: TGCGCCAGCAGCCAAGGGGCGGGACAGGGCTATGAAAAACTGTTTTTT. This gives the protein CASSQGAGQGYEKLFF.

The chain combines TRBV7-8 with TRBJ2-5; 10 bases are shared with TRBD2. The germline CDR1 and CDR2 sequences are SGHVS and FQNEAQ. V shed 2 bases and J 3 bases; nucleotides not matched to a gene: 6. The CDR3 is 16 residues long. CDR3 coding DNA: TGTGCCAGCAGCTTAATGAGGACTAGCGGCAAAGAGACCCAGTACTTC. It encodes CASSLMRTSGKETQYF. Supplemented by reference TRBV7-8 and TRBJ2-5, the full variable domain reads GAGVSQSPRYKVAKRGQDVALRCDPISGHVSLFWYQQALGQGPEFLTYFQNEAQLDKSGLPSDRFFAERPEGSVSTLKIQRTQQEDSAVYLCASSLMRTSGKETQYFGPGTRLLVL.

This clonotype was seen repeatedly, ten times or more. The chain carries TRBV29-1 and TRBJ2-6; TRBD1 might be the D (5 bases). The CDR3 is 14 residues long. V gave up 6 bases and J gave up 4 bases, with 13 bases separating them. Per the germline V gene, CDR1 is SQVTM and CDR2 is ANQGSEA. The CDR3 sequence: CSVSTGSGANVLTF. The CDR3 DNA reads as TGCAGCGTATCCACAGGTAGCGGGGCCAACGTCCTGACTTTC.

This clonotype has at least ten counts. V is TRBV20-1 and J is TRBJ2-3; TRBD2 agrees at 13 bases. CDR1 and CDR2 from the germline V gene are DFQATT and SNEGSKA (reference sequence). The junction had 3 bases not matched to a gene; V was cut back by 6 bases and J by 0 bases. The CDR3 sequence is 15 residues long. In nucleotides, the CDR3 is TGCAGTGCCCAGACTAGCGGGGGGAGCACAGATACGCAGTATTTT. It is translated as CSAQTSGGSTDTQYF.

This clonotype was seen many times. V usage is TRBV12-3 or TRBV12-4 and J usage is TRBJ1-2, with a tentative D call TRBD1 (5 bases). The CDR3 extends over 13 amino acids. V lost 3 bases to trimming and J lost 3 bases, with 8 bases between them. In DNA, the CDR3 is TGTGCCAGCAGTTTCGGGGCCTACTATGGCTACACCTTC. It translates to CASSFGAYYGYTF.

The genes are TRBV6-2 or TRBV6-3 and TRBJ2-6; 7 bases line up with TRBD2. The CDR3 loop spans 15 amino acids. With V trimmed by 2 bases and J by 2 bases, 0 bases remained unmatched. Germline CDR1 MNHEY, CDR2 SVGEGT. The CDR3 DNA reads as TGTGCCAGCAGTTACGGGGGGGCTGGGGCCAACGTCCTGACTTTC. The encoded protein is CASSYGGAGANVLTF.

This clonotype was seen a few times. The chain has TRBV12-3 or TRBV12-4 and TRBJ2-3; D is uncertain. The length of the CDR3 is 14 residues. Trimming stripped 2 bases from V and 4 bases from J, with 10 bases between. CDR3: CASSLNLDPDTQYF. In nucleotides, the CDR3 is TGTGCCAGCAGTTTAAACCTAGACCCAGATACGCAGTATTTT.

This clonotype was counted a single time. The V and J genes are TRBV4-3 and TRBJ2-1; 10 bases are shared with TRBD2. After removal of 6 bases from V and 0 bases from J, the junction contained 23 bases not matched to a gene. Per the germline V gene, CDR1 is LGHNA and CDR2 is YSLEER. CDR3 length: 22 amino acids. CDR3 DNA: TGCGCCAGCAGTCAAAAAAGCTTACAGGGAATTAGCGGGAGGCTCTCCTACAATGAGCAGTTCTTC. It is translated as CASSQKSLQGISGRLSYNEQFF.

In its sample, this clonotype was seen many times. CDR3 DNA: TGTGCCAGCAGCCTCTGGGGGGGGAACACTGAAGCTTTCTTT. Its translation: CASSLWGGNTEAFF. The rearrangement links TRBV6-1 to TRBJ1-1, with a possible D match to TRBD1 (5 bases). The V gene lost 6 bases and the J gene lost 1 base, with 12 bases spanning the gap. Germline-derived CDR1 and CDR2 are MNHNS and SASEGT. This CDR3 region has 14 residues.

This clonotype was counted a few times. The CDR3 spells CASSLGAASETQYF. The CDR3 region has the DNA TGTGCCAGCAGCTTGGGGGCTGCGTCGGAGACCCAGTACTTC. The V and J genes are TRBV11-2 and TRBJ2-5; TRBD1 might be the D (6 bases). Germline CDR1 SGHAT, CDR2 FQNNGV. V was cut by 3 bases and J by 5 bases, with 13 bases left in between. The CDR3 loop spans 14 amino acids.

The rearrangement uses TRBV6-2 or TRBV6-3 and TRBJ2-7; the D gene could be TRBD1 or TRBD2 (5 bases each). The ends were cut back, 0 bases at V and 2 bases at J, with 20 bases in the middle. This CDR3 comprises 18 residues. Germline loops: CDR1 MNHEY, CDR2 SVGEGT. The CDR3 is CASSYSSKPGLQTYEQYF. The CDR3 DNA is TGTGCCAGCAGTTACTCGTCCAAACCGGGGCTGCAGACCTACGAGCAGTACTTC.

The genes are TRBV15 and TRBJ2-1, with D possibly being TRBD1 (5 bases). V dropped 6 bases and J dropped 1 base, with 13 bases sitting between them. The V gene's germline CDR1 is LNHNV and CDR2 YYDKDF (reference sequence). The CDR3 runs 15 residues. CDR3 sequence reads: CATRKDSQSYNEQFF. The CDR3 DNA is TGTGCCACCAGAAAAGACAGCCAGTCCTACAATGAGCAGTTCTTC. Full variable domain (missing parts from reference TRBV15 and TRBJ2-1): DAMVIQNPRYQVTQFGKPVTLSCSQTLNHNVMYWYQQKSSQAPKLLFHYYDKDFNNEADTPDNFQSRRPNTSFCFLDIRSPGLGDTAMYLCATRKDSQSYNEQFFGPGTRLTVL.

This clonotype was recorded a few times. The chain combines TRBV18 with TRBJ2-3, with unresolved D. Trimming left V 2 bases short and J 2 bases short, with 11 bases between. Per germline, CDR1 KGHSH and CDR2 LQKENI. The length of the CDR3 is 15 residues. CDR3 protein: CASSPSLPYTDTQYF. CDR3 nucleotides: TGTGCCAGCTCACCAAGTTTACCATACACAGATACGCAGTATTTT.

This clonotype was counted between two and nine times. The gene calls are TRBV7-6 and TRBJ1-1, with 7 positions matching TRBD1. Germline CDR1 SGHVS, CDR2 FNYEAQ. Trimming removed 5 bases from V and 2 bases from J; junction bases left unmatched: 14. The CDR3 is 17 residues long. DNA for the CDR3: TGTGCCAGCAGCGCTACCGGACAGGCCCTGTATAACACTGAAGCTTTCTTT. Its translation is CASSATGQALYNTEAFF.

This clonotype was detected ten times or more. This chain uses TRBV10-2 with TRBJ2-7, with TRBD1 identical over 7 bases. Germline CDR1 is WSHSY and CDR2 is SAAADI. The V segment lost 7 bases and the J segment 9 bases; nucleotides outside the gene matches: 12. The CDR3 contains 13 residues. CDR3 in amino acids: CASMGQPNAVQYF. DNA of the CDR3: TGCGCCAGCATGGGACAGCCTAATGCAGTGCAGTACTTC.

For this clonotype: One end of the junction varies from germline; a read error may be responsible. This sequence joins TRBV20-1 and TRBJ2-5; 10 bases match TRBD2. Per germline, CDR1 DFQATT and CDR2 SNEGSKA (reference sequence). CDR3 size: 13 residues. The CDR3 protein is CSAERGGQKTQYF. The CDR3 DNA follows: TGCAGTGCGGAGCGGGGGGGCCAAAAGACCCAGTACTTC.

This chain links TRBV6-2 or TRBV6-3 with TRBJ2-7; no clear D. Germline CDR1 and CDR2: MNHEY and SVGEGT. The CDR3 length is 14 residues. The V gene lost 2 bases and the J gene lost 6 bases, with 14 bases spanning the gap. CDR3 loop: CASSYGVRTGEQYF. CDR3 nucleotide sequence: TGTGCCAGCAGTTACGGGGTTCGGACGGGCGAGCAGTACTTC.

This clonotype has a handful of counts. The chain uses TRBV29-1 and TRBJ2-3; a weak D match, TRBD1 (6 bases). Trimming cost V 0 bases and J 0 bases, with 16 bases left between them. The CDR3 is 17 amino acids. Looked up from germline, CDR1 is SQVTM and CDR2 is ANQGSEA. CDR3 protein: CSVEDRLGTTSTDTQYF. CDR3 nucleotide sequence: TGCAGCGTTGAAGATCGATTGGGGACAACGAGCACAGATACGCAGTATTTT.

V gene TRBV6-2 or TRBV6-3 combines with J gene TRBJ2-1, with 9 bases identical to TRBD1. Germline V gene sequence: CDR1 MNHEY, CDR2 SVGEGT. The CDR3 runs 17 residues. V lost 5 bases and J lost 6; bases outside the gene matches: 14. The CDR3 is CASSTGQGTTSLNEQFF. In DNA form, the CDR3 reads TGTGCCAGCAGTACCGGACAGGGGACAACCTCTCTCAATGAGCAGTTCTTC.

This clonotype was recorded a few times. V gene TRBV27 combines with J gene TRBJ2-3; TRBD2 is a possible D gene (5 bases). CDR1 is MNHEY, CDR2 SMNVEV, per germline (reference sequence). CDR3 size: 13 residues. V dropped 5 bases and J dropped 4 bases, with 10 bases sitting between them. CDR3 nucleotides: TGTGCCAGCAGTAACACTAGGGCAGATACGCAGTATTTT. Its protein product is CASSNTRADTQYF.